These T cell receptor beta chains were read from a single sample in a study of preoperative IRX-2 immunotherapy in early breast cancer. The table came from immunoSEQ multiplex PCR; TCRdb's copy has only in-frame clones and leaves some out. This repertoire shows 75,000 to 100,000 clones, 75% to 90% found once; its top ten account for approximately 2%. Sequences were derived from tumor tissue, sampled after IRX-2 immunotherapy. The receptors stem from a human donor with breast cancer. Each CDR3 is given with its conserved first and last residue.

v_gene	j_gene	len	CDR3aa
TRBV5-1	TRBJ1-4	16	CASTTGQLPTNEKLFF
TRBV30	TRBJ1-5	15	CASSLDFQGNQPQHF
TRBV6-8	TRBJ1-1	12	CASSYSGAEAFF
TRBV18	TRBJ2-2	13	CASSPMNTGELFF
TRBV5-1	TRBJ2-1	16	CASSLDDIDFYNEQFF
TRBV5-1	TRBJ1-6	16	CASSRDVTGAGSPLHF
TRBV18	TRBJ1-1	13	CASSPQGGGEAFF
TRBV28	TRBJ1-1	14	CASSLSVASLEAFF
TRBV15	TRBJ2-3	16	CAISGGTSGRIDTQYF
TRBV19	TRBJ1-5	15	CASSIEQGWYQPQHF